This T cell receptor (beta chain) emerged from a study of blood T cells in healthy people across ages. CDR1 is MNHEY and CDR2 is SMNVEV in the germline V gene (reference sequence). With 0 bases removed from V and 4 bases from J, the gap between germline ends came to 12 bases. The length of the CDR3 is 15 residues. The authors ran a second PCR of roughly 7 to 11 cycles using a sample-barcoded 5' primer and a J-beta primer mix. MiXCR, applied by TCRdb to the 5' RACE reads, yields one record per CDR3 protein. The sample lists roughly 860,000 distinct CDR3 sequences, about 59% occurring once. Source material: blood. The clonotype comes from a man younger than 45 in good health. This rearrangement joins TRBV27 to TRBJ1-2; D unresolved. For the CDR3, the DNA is TGTGCCAGCAGTTTATCTCCCATTCGAGGCTATGGCTACACCTTC. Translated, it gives CASSLSPIRGYGYTF.